This T cell receptor (beta chain) was retrieved from a study of PD-1 blockade in mismatch repair-deficient tumors. Background on the study: Patients had more than ten mismatch repair-deficient cancer types, all previously treated and progressing. Findings and limits, study-wide: Rapid post-treatment expansion, then contraction, generally preceding radiologic response, marked tumor-resident clones.

The CDR3 contains 14 residues. V lost 5 bases, J lost 1 base, and 11 bases lay in between. Per the germline V gene, CDR1 is SEHNR and CDR2 is FQNEAQ (reference sequence). Mismatch repair deficiency was confirmed in all patients, by PCR or immunohistochemistry. TCR sequencing covered a few patients who responded to pembrolizumab. TCRdb's copy holds only in-frame clones and misses some; the assay was immunoSEQ multiplex PCR. Of about 100,000 clones listed, 82% are singletons. About this clone: Its antigen is undetermined.

Material: peripheral blood, obtained approximately 8 months after starting pembrolizumab. This chain uses TRBV7-9 with TRBJ1-1; D is undetermined. The receptor's source is an adult with mismatch repair-deficient cancer. CDR3 sequence reads: CASSPRASNTEAFF. The CDR3 nucleotides read TGTGCCAGCAGCCCCCGGGCCTCGAACACTGAAGCTTTCTTT.